One and the same sample provided the 6 T cell receptor beta chains below, sequenced in a study of post-analysis software for immune sequencing data. General study findings and limits: Comparison of patients with controls showed five TRBV segments more frequent in patients, TRBV5-6, TRBV5-1 and TRBV20-1 among them.

Unique-molecular-identifier-tagged TCR beta cDNA libraries were used. TCRdb re-analysed the PCR reads in MiXCR, keeping a single row per CDR3 protein. The profile shows 700,000 to 900,000 distinct CDR3 sequences, 46% of them singletons. For these TCRs, the target antigens are not known. Sequencing was carried out using blood. Receptors were obtained from a girl under 18 with multiple sclerosis.

Ten or more counts support this clonotype. The V and J genes are TRBV30 and TRBJ2-7; either TRBD1 or TRBD2 may fit D (5 bases each). Germline V gene sequence: CDR1 GTSNPN, CDR2 SVGIG (reference sequence). V dropped 3 bases and J dropped 3 bases, with 18 bases sitting between them. This CDR3 comprises 15 residues. The CDR3 region has the DNA TGTGCCTGGAGGCCTACGAGGGACGGGAACTACGAGCAGTACTTC. This translates into CAWRPTRDGNYEQYF.

The DNA of the CDR3 is TGCAGCGTTGATGGGTTAGCGGGAGAGTTGAGCTACAATGAGCAGTTCTTC. It codes for CSVDGLAGELSYNEQFF. The genes are TRBV29-1 and TRBJ2-1; the match to TRBD2 covers 9 bases. CDR1 and CDR2 from the germline V gene are SQVTM and ANQGSEA. Trimming took 3 bases from V and 3 from J; bases not matched to a gene: 12. The CDR3 extends over 17 amino acids.

This clonotype came up many times. V usage is TRBV20-1 and J usage is TRBJ2-1, with 11 bases identical to TRBD2. The CDR3 spans 14 residues. Looked up from germline, CDR1 is DFQATT and CDR2 is SNEGSKA (reference sequence). V lost 6 bases to trimming and J lost 8 bases; unmatched junction nucleotides: 9. The CDR3 region has the DNA TGCAGTGCAGAACTAGCGGGAGAAGGGGATGAGCAGTTCTTC. It specifies CSAELAGEGDEQFF.

This clonotype was counted only a few times. V gene TRBV6-1 combines with J gene TRBJ2-7; 7 positions match TRBD1. The trim removed 6 bases at V and 3 bases at J, leaving 23 bases unmatched. CDR1 and CDR2 (germline): MNHNS, SASEGT. The CDR3 covers 19 residues. CDR3 DNA sequence: TGTGCCAGCAGCGAACGGTCTTCGTTAGGGACAGCAAAAGGCTACGAGCAGTACTTC. This gives the protein CASSERSSLGTAKGYEQYF.

The chain employs TRBV4-3 and TRBJ2-7; 16 bases are shared with TRBD2. V was pared by 3 bases and J by 7 bases, with 15 bases of the junction left unmatched. This CDR3 is built from 19 residues. Germline lookup yields CDR1 LGHNA and CDR2 YSLEER. The CDR3 DNA is TGCGCCAGCAGCCACCCCGGGACTAGCGGGAGGGCCTTCTACAATGAGCAGTACTTC. Residues: CASSHPGTSGRAFYNEQYF.

The V gene is TRBV2, the J gene TRBJ1-2; no firm D call. Germline CDR1 reads SNHLY; CDR2 reads FYNNEI. CDR3 length: 14 residues. With 7 bases removed from V and 3 bases from J, the gap between germline ends came to 15 bases. The CDR3 DNA follows: TGTGCCAGCACCCCGGACCCGGGAGACTATGGCTACACCTTC. Translating it yields CASTPDPGDYGYTF.